The 9 T cell receptor beta chains below all came from one sample that was sequenced in a study of T cell repertoires in cytomegalovirus infection. The antigens these receptors bind are not known. TCRdb recomputed calls from the reads with MiXCR, one row per CDR3 protein. The sample lists approximately 70,000 distinct CDR3 sequences; about 23% were seen once. Sequencing was performed on PBMCs, sequenced either directly or after in vitro stimulation (not recorded which). The receptors come from a human donor in good health (CMV status not recorded). Some clones in this sample may be carry-over from other donors' samples.

In nucleotides, the CDR3 is TGTGCCAGCAGCTCCGGACAGGGTGAGACTGAAGCTTTCTTT. Translated, it gives CASSSGQGETEAFF. The chain has TRBV7-4 and TRBJ1-1; TRBD1 agrees at 8 bases. Per the germline V gene, CDR1 is SGHVT and CDR2 is SQSDAQ. This CDR3 contains 14 residues. V lost 4 bases and J lost 5; bases outside the gene matches: 6.

This clonotype was recorded a few times. CDR3 sequence reads: CASSTDQETQYF. CDR3 nucleotide sequence: TGTGCCAGCAGCACAGACCAAGAGACCCAGTACTTC. V gene TRBV5-4 combines with J gene TRBJ2-5; D call uncertain. The CDR3 spans 12 residues. The germline V gene encodes CDR1 SGHNT and CDR2 YYREEE (reference sequence). The V end was cut by 4 bases, the J end by 0 bases, with 4 bases between.

This clonotype was recorded a few times. This chain links TRBV29-1 with TRBJ2-2, with no clear D. Germline V gene sequence: CDR1 SQVTM, CDR2 ANQGSEA. V shed 5 bases and J shed 0 bases, with 16 bases lying between them. The CDR3 is 16 residues long. In nucleotides, the CDR3 is TGCAGCGTTCGTGGGCTTTCCTTCACGAACACCGGGGAGCTGTTTTTT. Translated, it gives CSVRGLSFTNTGELFF.

V and J are TRBV4-1 and TRBJ2-5; weak D call: TRBD1 (6 bases). The V gene's germline CDR1 is MGHRA and CDR2 YSYEKL. There are 15 residues in the CDR3. V lost 1 base to trimming and J lost 4 bases, with 13 bases between them. The chain's CDR3 is CASSQVGLGGETQYF. Here the CDR3 DNA reads TGCGCCAGCAGCCAAGTCGGTCTAGGGGGAGAGACCCAGTACTTC.

There are a few counts of this clonotype. This chain links TRBV25-1 with TRBJ2-1; D gene ambiguous. The length of the CDR3 is 13 residues. The germline CDR1 and CDR2 sequences are MGHDK and SYGVNS. Trimming cost V 2 bases and J 5 bases, with 7 bases left between them. CDR3 sequence: CASSEAGHNEQFF. The CDR3 DNA follows: TGTGCCAGCAGTGAAGCCGGGCACAATGAGCAGTTCTTC. Complete variable domain (other parts from reference TRBV25-1 and TRBJ2-1): EADIYQTPRYLVIGTGKKITLECSQTMGHDKMYWYQQDPGMELHLIHYSYGVNSTEKGDLSSESTVSRIRTEHFPLTLESARPSHTSQYLCASSEAGHNEQFFGPGTRLTVL.

This chain uses TRBV20-1 with TRBJ2-1; D possibly uses TRBD1 or TRBD2 (6 bases each). Germline CDR1 reads DFQATT; CDR2 reads SNEGSKA (reference sequence). V was pared by 0 bases and J by 8 bases, with 20 bases between. The length of the CDR3 is 16 residues. DNA of the CDR3: TGCAGTGCTAGAGATTTACAGCTACCCGGGGGCTATGAGCAGTTCTTC. This codes for CSARDLQLPGGYEQFF.

This chain connects TRBV28 to TRBJ2-1, with D uncertain. CDR3 length equals 15 residues. Trimming pared 2 bases from V and 2 bases from J, leaving 10 bases between. The germline gives CDR1 MDHEN, CDR2 SYDVKM. In DNA, the CDR3 is TGTGCCAGCAGTTTACTGGAAGGAACCTACAATGAGCAGTTCTTC. It encodes CASSLLEGTYNEQFF. Together with reference TRBV28 and TRBJ2-1, the CDR3 gives the full variable domain: DVKVTQSSRYLVKRTGEKVFLECVQDMDHENMFWYRQDPGLGLRLIYFSYDVKMKEKGDIPEGYSVSREKKERFSLILESASTNQTSMYLCASSLLEGTYNEQFFGPGTRLTVL.

The chain uses TRBV5-1 and TRBJ2-4; D call uncertain. The CDR3 has 12 amino acids. V was clipped by 1 base and J by 8 bases, with 7 bases between them. Germline CDR1 SGHRS, CDR2 YFSETQ. The CDR3 sequence: CASSLIGDIQYF. The CDR3 DNA reads TGCGCCAGCAGCTTGATAGGCGACATTCAGTACTTC.

On this clonotype: A read error may be the cause here, since a much bigger clone is one base away. This chain connects TRBV7-2 to TRBJ2-4; D is possibly TRBD1 (5 bases). The CDR3 runs to 14 residues. Per germline, CDR1 SGHTA and CDR2 FQGNSA. CDR3 coding DNA: TGTGCCAGCAGCTTAGCCCCAGGGAAAAACGTTCAGTACTTC. It specifies CASSLAPGKNVQYF.